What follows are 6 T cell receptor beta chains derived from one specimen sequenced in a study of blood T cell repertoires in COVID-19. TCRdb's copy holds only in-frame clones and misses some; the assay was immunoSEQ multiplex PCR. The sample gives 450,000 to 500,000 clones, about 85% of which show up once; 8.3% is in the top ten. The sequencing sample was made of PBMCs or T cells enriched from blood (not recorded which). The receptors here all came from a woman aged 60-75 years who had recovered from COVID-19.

CDR3: CASSALLGQGQGYTF. The CDR3 DNA is TGTGCCAGCAGTGCTCTACTGGGACAGGGGCAAGGCTACACCTTC. V and J are TRBV2 and TRBJ1-2; 10 bases are a match to TRBD1. The length of the CDR3 is 15 residues. V shed 4 bases and J 8 bases; nucleotides not matched to a gene: 10. CDR1 is SNHLY and CDR2 is FYNNEI in the germline V gene.

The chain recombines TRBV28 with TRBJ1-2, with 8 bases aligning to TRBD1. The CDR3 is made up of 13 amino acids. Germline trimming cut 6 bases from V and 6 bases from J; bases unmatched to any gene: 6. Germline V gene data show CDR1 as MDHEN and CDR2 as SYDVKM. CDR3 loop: CASRKQGVDGYTF. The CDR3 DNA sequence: TGTGCCAGCAGAAAACAGGGGGTTGATGGCTACACCTTC.

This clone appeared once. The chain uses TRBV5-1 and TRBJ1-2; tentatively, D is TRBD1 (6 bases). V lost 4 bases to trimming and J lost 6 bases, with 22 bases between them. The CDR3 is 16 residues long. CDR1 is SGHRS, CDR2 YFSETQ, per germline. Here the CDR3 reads CASSPRDTPSLDGYTF. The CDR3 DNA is TGCGCCAGCAGCCCCCGGGACACCCCGTCCCTTGATGGCTACACCTTC.

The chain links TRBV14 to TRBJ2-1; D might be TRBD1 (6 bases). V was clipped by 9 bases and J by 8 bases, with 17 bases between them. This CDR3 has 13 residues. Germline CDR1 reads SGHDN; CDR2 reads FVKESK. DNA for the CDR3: TGTGCCAGTGCACAGGGATCGTACTATGAGCAGTTCTTC. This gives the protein CASAQGSYYEQFF.

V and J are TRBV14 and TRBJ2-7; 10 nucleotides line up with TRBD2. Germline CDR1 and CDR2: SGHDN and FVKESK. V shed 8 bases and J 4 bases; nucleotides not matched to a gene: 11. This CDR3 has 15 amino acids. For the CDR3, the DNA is TGTGCCAGCGCACTGATAGCGGGGGGCCCTTACGAGCAGTACTTC. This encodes CASALIAGGPYEQYF.

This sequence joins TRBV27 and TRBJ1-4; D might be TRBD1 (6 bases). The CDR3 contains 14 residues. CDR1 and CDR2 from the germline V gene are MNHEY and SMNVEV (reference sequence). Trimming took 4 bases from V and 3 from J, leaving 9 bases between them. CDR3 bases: TGTGCCAGCAGTTCAGGGGTGGCTAATGAAAAACTGTTTTTT. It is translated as CASSSGVANEKLFF.